The clone carrying this TCR beta chain was observed many times. The antigen is undetermined. It was with previously described methods and listed TCR primers that bulk TCR libraries were made. TCRdb re-derived calls from the PCR reads in MiXCR, one entry per CDR3 protein. The sample includes tens of thousands of distinct CDR3 sequences, less than 20% of them seen just once. The sample comes from a study of molecular identifiers for immune sequencing clone quantification. The study, taken as a whole, reports: In naive cells, under 1% of molecules belonged to clones above 20 RNA copies, against over 98% in effector cells.

Losses at the gene ends were 1 base for V and 5 bases for J; bases not matched to a gene: 4. The CDR3 sequence is 15 residues long. Germline values: CDR1 GTSNPN, CDR2 SVGIG (reference sequence). The TCR comes from a human donor in good health. Some libraries in this study had Jurkat cell RNA spiked in. The chain uses TRBV30 and TRBJ2-7; 14 bases fit TRBD2. Sequenced sample: naive CD8+ T cells from blood, with Jurkat cell RNA spiked in. As to subset: FACS-sorted CD8+CD4-CCR7+CD45RA+ naive T cells. The CDR3 reads CAWSGPGLAGDEQYF. CDR3 bases: TGTGCCTGGAGTGGTCCGGGACTAGCGGGAGACGAGCAGTACTTC.